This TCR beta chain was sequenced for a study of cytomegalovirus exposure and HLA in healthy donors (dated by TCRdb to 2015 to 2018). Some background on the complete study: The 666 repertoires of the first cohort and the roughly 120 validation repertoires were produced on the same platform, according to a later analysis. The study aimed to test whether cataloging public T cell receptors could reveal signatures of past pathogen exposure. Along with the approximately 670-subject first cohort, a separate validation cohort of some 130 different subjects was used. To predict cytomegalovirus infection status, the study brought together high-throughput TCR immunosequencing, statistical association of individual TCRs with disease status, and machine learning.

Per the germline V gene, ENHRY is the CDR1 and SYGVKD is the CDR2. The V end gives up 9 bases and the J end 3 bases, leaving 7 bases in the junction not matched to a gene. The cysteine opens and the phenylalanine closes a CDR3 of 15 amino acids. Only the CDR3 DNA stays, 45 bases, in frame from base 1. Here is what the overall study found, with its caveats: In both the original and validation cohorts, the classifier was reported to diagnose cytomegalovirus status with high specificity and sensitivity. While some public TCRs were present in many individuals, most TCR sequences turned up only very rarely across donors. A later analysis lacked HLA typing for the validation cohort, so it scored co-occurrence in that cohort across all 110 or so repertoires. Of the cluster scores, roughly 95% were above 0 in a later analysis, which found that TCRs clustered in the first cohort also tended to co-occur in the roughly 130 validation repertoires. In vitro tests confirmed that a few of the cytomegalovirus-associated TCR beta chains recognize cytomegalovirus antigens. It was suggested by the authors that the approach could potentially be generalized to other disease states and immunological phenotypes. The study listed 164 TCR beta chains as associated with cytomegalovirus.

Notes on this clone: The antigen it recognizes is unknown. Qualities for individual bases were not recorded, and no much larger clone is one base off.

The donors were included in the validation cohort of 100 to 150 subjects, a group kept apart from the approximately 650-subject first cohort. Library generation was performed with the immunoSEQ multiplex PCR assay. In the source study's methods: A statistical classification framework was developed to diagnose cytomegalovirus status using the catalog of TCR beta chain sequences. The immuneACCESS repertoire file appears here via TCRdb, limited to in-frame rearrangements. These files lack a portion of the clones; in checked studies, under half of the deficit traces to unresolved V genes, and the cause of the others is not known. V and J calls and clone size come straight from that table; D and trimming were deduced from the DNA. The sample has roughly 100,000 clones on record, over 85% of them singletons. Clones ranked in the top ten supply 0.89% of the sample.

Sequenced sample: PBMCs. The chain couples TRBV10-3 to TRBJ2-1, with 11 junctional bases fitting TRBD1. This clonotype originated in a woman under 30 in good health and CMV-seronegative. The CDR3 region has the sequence CAIAPGQGDYNEQFF. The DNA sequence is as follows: TGTGCCATTGCTCCGGGACAGGGGGACTACAATGAGCAGTTCTTC.